What follows are 32 T cell receptor beta chains derived from one specimen sequenced in a study of technical replicates of blood from several donors. TCRdb keeps only in-frame clones here, not all; method: immunoSEQ multiplex PCR. Seen here are 85,000 to 100,000 clones, approximately 95% observed once, and the top ten hold about 0.26%. Material: T cells isolated from PBMCs. These receptors all come from a human donor in good health.

The chain links TRBV27 to TRBJ1-1; TRBD1 is a possible D gene (6 bases). Germline CDR1 and CDR2: MNHEY and SMNVEV (reference sequence). V was trimmed by 6 bases and J by 5 bases, leaving 16 bases between them. The CDR3 sequence is 14 residues long. Here the CDR3 reads CASSTTGFKTEAFF. CDR3 sequence (DNA): TGTGCCAGCAGCACCACAGGGTTTAAGACTGAAGCTTTCTTT.

The chain combines TRBV28 with TRBJ1-2, with D maybe TRBD1 (6 bases). Germline-derived CDR1 and CDR2 are MDHEN and SYDVKM. The V end was cut by 3 bases, the J end by 4 bases, with 12 bases between. The CDR3 totals 14 residues. The CDR3 DNA reads as TGTGCCAGCAGTTTGGGGGCCGGAACCTATGGCTACACCTTC. Translation: CASSLGAGTYGYTF.

The V gene is TRBV5-4, the J gene TRBJ1-6; D unresolved. Trimming cost V 4 bases and J 7 bases, with 12 bases left between them. This CDR3 is built from 14 residues. Germline V gene data show CDR1 as SGHNT and CDR2 as YYREEE (reference sequence). Written as DNA, the CDR3 is TGTGCCAGCAGCGGGGAGGTCGGGAATTCACCCCTCCACTTT. Translation: CASSGEVGNSPLHF. Filled out from reference TRBV5-4 and TRBJ1-6, the complete variable domain reads ETGVTQSPTHLIKTRGQQVTLRCSSQSGHNTVSWYQQALGQGPQFIFQYYREEENGRGNFPPRFSGLQFPNYSSELNVNALELDDSALYLCASSGEVGNSPLHFGNGTRLTVT.

This clone was observed a single time. The chain couples TRBV9 to TRBJ2-2; D is possibly TRBD2 (5 bases). V lost 0 bases and J lost 5, with 11 bases in between. The V gene's germline CDR1 is SGDLS and CDR2 YYNGEE. CDR3 length: 15 residues. The CDR3 nucleotides read TGTGCCAGCAGCGTAGCGGGGTTGGGTACCGGGGAGCTGTTTTTT. Translation gives CASSVAGLGTGELFF.

The chain couples TRBV18 to TRBJ2-3, with 7 bases matching TRBD1. Trimming took 3 bases from V and 6 from J; bases not matched to a gene: 3. The CDR3 extends over 13 amino acids. Per the germline V gene, CDR1 is KGHSH and CDR2 is LQKENI. DNA of the CDR3: TGTGCCAGCTCACCTACGGGACAGGATACGCAGTATTTT. It translates to CASSPTGQDTQYF.

The genes are TRBV2 and TRBJ2-3; 7 positions agree with TRBD2. Per the germline V gene, CDR1 is SNHLY and CDR2 is FYNNEI. This CDR3 has 15 amino acids. V lost 6 bases to trimming and J lost 6 bases; unmatched junction nucleotides: 12. The CDR3 region has the DNA TGTGCCAGCAGCGAGCGGCGAGCGGGGCGGGATACGCAGTATTTT. Its protein product is CASSERRAGRDTQYF.

This clone was seen a single time. The chain uses TRBV19 and TRBJ2-7; the D gene is possibly TRBD1 (6 bases). This CDR3 region has 13 residues. Trimming shortened V by 5 bases and J by 3 bases, and 11 bases separated the two germline ends. In germline, CDR1 is LNHDA, CDR2 SQIVND (reference sequence). Written as DNA, the CDR3 is TGTGCCAGTAGTGGACAGCCCATCTACGAGCAGTACTTC. Its translation: CASSGQPIYEQYF.

The chain recombines TRBV6-5 with TRBJ1-1; TRBD1 matches 10 bases. The germline V gene has CDR1 MNHEY and CDR2 SVGAGI. This CDR3 region has 13 residues. V shed 0 bases, J shed 12 bases, and the junction held 4 bases outside the gene matches. CDR3 in amino acids: CASSYSRGQGTFF. Written as DNA, the CDR3 is TGTGCCAGCAGTTACTCCAGGGGACAGGGGACTTTCTTT.

The V call is TRBV29-1, the J call TRBJ1-5; no firm D call. The CDR3 loop spans 13 amino acids. Germline CDR1 is SQVTM and CDR2 is ANQGSEA. The V end was cut by 4 bases, the J end by 0 bases, with 7 bases between. CDR3 coding DNA: TGCAGCGTTGGGCGGGGTAGCAATCAGCCCCAGCATTTT. It is translated as CSVGRGSNQPQHF.

The genes are TRBV6-1 and TRBJ1-3; no reliable D call. V lost 8 bases and J lost 1, with 15 bases in between. CDR1 is MNHNS, CDR2 SASEGT, per germline. There are 15 residues in the CDR3. The CDR3 protein is CASLRGGGSGNTIYF. The CDR3 nucleotides read TGTGCCAGCCTCCGGGGAGGCGGATCTGGAAACACCATATATTTT.

The V call is TRBV6-5, the J call TRBJ1-3; 8 bases map to TRBD1. The V segment lost 8 bases and the J segment 2 bases; nucleotides outside the gene matches: 8. This CDR3 contains 15 residues. Germline V lookup: CDR1 MNHEY, CDR2 SVGAGI. This CDR3 reads CASGSRGLAGNTIYF. In DNA form, the CDR3 reads TGTGCCAGCGGGTCCAGGGGGCTAGCTGGAAACACCATATATTTT.

This sequence joins TRBV7-9 and TRBJ2-7; 12 bases agree with TRBD1. CDR3 length equals 15 residues. Germline CDR1 SEHNR, CDR2 FQNEAQ (reference sequence). V lost 5 bases and J lost 6; bases outside the gene matches: 8. This chain's CDR3 is CASSRTGTGGAEQYF. CDR3 nucleotide sequence: TGTGCCAGCAGCCGAACCGGGACAGGGGGCGCCGAGCAGTACTTC. Full variable domain (rest looked up from reference TRBV7-9 and TRBJ2-7): DTGVSQNPRHKITKRGQNVTFRCDPISEHNRLYWYRQTLGQGPEFLTYFQNEAQLEKSRLLSDRFSAERPKGSFSTLEIQRTEQGDSAMYLCASSRTGTGGAEQYFGPGTRLTVT.

This rearrangement joins TRBV5-1 to TRBJ1-1; D may be TRBD1 (5 bases). The CDR3 length is 14 residues. Germline V gene lookup returns CDR1 SGHRS and CDR2 YFSETQ. V lost 0 bases, J lost 6 bases, and 12 bases lay in between. The CDR3 nucleotides read TGCGCCAGCAGCTTGGAGGCAGGAGGGGCTGAAGCTTTCTTT. Translated: CASSLEAGGAEAFF.

CDR3 sequence (DNA): TGTGCCAGCAGCTTAGGGGGTTCTCTGGACACTGAAGCTTTCTTT. Protein sequence: CASSLGGSLDTEAFF. V is TRBV5-4 and J is TRBJ1-1, with a weak D call TRBD1 (6 bases). Germline values: CDR1 SGHNT, CDR2 YYREEE (reference sequence). Trimming pared 2 bases from V and 3 bases from J, leaving 14 bases between. This CDR3 contains 15 residues.

The sample holds one count of this clone. The chain joins TRBV27 to TRBJ1-3, with D possibly being TRBD1 (6 bases). The V and J ends lost 5 bases and 11 bases respectively, with 22 bases between them. CDR3 length: 15 amino acids. In germline, CDR1 is MNHEY, CDR2 SMNVEV (reference sequence). The CDR3 is CASSPPQGITRSIYF. Here the CDR3 DNA reads TGTGCCAGCAGTCCCCCCCAGGGGATAACGAGGTCCATATATTTT.

The chain uses TRBV6-1 and TRBJ2-7; the D gene is possibly TRBD2 (6 bases). CDR3 length: 14 amino acids. Germline assignment: CDR1 MNHNS and CDR2 SASEGT. Trimming removed 1 base from V and 3 bases from J, with 10 bases in between. In DNA form, the CDR3 reads TGTGCCAGCAGTGAAGTCGGAGGGTTCTACGAGCAGTACTTC. This gives the protein CASSEVGGFYEQYF.

V is TRBV10-3 and J is TRBJ1-3; TRBD1 matches at 10 bases. This CDR3 is built from 14 residues. The germline gives CDR1 ENHRY, CDR2 SYGVKD. Losses at the gene ends were 10 bases for V and 4 bases for J; bases not matched to a gene: 7. The CDR3 protein is CATGQGVGGNTIYF. The CDR3 DNA reads TGTGCCACCGGACAGGGGGTTGGAGGAAACACCATATATTTT.

The V and J genes are TRBV5-1 and TRBJ2-2; D is ambiguous. Deletions cut 6 bases from V and 3 bases from J, with 12 bases between. Germline V gene lookup returns CDR1 SGHRS and CDR2 YFSETQ. The CDR3 spans 14 residues. The CDR3 loop reads CASTVTPDTGELFF. The CDR3 DNA sequence: TGCGCCAGCACGGTGACTCCTGACACCGGGGAGCTGTTTTTT.

The chain couples TRBV25-1 to TRBJ2-2; 10 bases match TRBD2. This CDR3 has 14 residues. Losses at the gene ends were 7 bases for V and 6 bases for J; bases not matched to a gene: 5. Germline-derived CDR1 and CDR2 are MGHDK and SYGVNS. CDR3 in amino acids: CASTLAGESGELFF. CDR3 DNA sequence: TGTGCCAGCACCCTAGCGGGAGAGTCCGGGGAGCTGTTTTTT.

V gene TRBV7-9 combines with J gene TRBJ1-2; D remains ambiguous. CDR3 length: 11 amino acids. V was pared by 4 bases and J by 4 bases, with 4 bases between. The germline V gene encodes CDR1 SEHNR and CDR2 FQNEAQ (reference sequence). As DNA, the CDR3 is TGTGCCAGCAGCTACAGCTATGGCTACACCTTC. Its translation: CASSYSYGYTF.

The chain carries TRBV4-1 and TRBJ1-2; D is possibly TRBD1 (5 bases). In germline, CDR1 is MGHRA, CDR2 YSYEKL. The CDR3 contains 12 residues. The V end lost 4 bases, the J end lost 7 bases, and 10 bases lay between the germline ends. The CDR3 region has the DNA TGCGCCAGCAGCCGCCATCAGGGTGGCTACACCTTC. Translated, it gives CASSRHQGGYTF.

The chain carries TRBV11-2 and TRBJ1-5; TRBD1 matches 8 bases. This CDR3 is built from 14 residues. Trimming cost V 3 bases and J 3 bases; bases outside gene matches: 1. Per germline, CDR1 SGHAT and CDR2 FQNNGV. CDR3: CASSLTGVNQPQHF. The CDR3, as DNA: TGTGCCAGCAGCTTGACAGGGGTCAATCAGCCCCAGCATTTT.

CDR3 coding DNA: TGTGCCAGCAGCCATCACGGGAGAAGAAGGGTCAGGACTGAAGCTTTCTTT. Its translation: CASSHHGRRRVRTEAFF. V is TRBV7-8 and J is TRBJ1-1; no clear D. The CDR3 totals 17 residues. V was cut by 5 bases and J by 5 bases, with 24 bases left in between. CDR1 is SGHVS and CDR2 is FQNEAQ in the germline V gene.

This sequence joins TRBV19 and TRBJ2-1, with D perhaps TRBD2 (5 bases). V was trimmed by 3 bases and J by 7 bases, leaving 19 bases between them. Germline V gives CDR1 LNHDA, CDR2 SQIVND (reference sequence). This CDR3 comprises 16 residues. The CDR3 here is CASSIGTLLARNEQFF. The CDR3 DNA reads TGTGCCAGTAGTATCGGAACCCTCCTAGCTAGGAATGAGCAGTTCTTC.

The rearrangement links TRBV4-2 to TRBJ1-2; possible D gene TRBD1, 5 bases. Deletions cut 1 base from V and 2 bases from J, with 14 bases between. This CDR3 region has 16 residues. CDR1 and CDR2 from the germline V gene are LGHNA and YNFKEQ. The CDR3 protein is CASSQGSQGENYGYTF. The CDR3 DNA is TGTGCCAGCAGCCAAGGCTCGCAGGGTGAAAACTATGGCTACACCTTC.

V and J are TRBV18 and TRBJ2-2; 10 bases are a match to TRBD2. CDR3 size: 16 residues. Trimming took 0 bases from V and 7 from J; bases not matched to a gene: 5. Germline V CDR1 and CDR2: KGHSH, LQKENI. CDR3 bases: TGTGCCAGCTCACCACCGGCTAGCGGGAGAGGCGGGGAGCTGTTTTTT. Translated: CASSPPASGRGGELFF. The whole variable domain, remainder taken from reference TRBV18 and TRBJ2-2, is NAGVMQNPRHLVRRRGQEARLRCSPMKGHSHVYWYRQLPEEGLKFMVYLQKENIIDESGMPKERFSAEFPKEGPSILRIQQVVRGDSAAYFCASSPPASGRGGELFFGEGSRLTVL.

V and J are TRBV5-1 and TRBJ2-3, with 8 bases aligning to TRBD1. Per germline, CDR1 SGHRS and CDR2 YFSETQ. The CDR3 loop spans 14 amino acids. With 4 bases clipped from V and 3 bases from J, the junction kept 4 bases outside the gene matches. The CDR3 DNA is TGCGCCAGCAGCGGCGGACAGGGAACAGATACGCAGTATTTT. Encoded protein: CASSGGQGTDTQYF.

The rearrangement links TRBV18 to TRBJ1-1; D is unresolved. The CDR3 sequence is 12 residues long. The V gene lost 0 bases and the J gene lost 11 bases, with 10 bases spanning the gap. Germline assignment: CDR1 KGHSH and CDR2 LQKENI. CDR3 DNA: TGTGCCAGCTCACCACCTGCCACCAGGGCTTTCTTT. This codes for CASSPPATRAFF.

The rearrangement joins TRBV18 to TRBJ2-7; 8 bases are a match to TRBD2. CDR1 is KGHSH, CDR2 LQKENI, per germline. This CDR3 spans 16 amino acids. With 1 base clipped from V and 3 bases from J, the junction kept 8 bases outside the gene matches. Here the CDR3 reads CASSPLETGGNYEQYF. The CDR3 DNA sequence: TGTGCCAGCTCACCACTCGAGACGGGAGGGAACTACGAGCAGTACTTC.

This rearrangement joins TRBV5-1 to TRBJ2-2; 10 bases map to TRBD2. The J segment lost 1 base and the V segment lost 2 bases, leaving 2 bases of the junction unmatched. Germline V gene sequence: CDR1 SGHRS, CDR2 YFSETQ. CDR3 length: 16 residues. CDR3 in amino acids: CASSFSSGGNTGELFF. For the CDR3, the DNA is TGCGCCAGCAGCTTTTCTAGCGGGGGGAACACCGGGGAGCTGTTTTTT.

This clone was recorded only once. V gene TRBV7-9 combines with J gene TRBJ1-2, with D possibly matching TRBD1 (6 bases). V shed 3 bases and J shed 4 bases, with 9 bases lying between them. Germline lookup yields CDR1 SEHNR and CDR2 FQNEAQ (reference sequence). CDR3 length: 13 amino acids. The DNA for the CDR3 is TGTGCCAGCAGCTTCGGACAGATCTATGGCTACACCTTC. This codes for CASSFGQIYGYTF.

This chain uses TRBV28 with TRBJ1-1, with D tentatively TRBD1 (5 bases). The germline CDR1 and CDR2 sequences are MDHEN and SYDVKM. The CDR3 has 14 amino acids. The ends were cut back, 7 bases at V and 0 bases at J, with 12 bases in the middle. Written as DNA, the CDR3 is TGTGCCAGCAACATTGTAGGGGTGAACACTGAAGCTTTCTTT. Its protein product is CASNIVGVNTEAFF.